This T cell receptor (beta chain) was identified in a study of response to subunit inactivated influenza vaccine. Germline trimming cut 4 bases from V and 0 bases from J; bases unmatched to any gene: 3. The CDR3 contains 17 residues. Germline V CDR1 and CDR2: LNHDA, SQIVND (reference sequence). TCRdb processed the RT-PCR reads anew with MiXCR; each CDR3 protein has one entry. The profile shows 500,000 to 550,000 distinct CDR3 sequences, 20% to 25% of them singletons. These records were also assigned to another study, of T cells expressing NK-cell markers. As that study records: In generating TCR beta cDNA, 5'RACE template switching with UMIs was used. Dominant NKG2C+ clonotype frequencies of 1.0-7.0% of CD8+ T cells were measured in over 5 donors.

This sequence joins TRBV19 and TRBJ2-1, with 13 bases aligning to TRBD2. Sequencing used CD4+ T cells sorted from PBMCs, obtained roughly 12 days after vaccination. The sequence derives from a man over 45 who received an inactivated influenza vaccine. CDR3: CASSTRTSGSSYNEQFF. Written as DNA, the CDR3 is TGTGCCAGTAGTACACGGACTAGCGGGAGCTCCTACAATGAGCAGTTCTTC.